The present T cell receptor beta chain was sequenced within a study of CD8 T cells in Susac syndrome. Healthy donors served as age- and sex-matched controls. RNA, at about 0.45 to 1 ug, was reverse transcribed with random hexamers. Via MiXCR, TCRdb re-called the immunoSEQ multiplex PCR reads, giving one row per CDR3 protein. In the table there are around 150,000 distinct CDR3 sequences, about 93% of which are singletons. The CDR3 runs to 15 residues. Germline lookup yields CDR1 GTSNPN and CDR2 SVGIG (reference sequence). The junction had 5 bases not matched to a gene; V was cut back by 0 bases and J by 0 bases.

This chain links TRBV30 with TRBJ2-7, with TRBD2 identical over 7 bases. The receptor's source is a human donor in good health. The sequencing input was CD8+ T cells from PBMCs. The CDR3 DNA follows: TGTGCCTGGAGTGTTAGCCTAGCGGACTCCTACGAGCAGTACTTC. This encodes CAWSVSLADSYEQYF.